This T cell receptor (beta chain) came from a study of T-cell reconstitution after alpha-beta-depleted transplantation in children. The germline V gene has CDR1 DFQATT and CDR2 SNEGSKA (reference sequence). The CDR3 sequence is 13 residues long. V shed 3 bases and J shed 7 bases, with 13 bases lying between them. A TCRbeta library incorporating unique molecular identifiers was prepared. TCRdb re-called the PCR reads through MiXCR, storing one row per CDR3 protein. The repertoire holds about 580,000 distinct CDR3 sequences, with roughly 23% as singletons. The chain is built from TRBV20-1 and TRBJ2-1, with D possibly TRBD2 on 7 matching bases. The sample was PBMCs, mostly from graft donor cells, taken 360 days after TCRalphabeta/CD19-depleted stem cell transplant. The sequence derives from a boy younger than two who had a stem cell transplant for acute myeloid leukemia, so the T cells may come from the graft donor. CDR3 DNA: TGCAGTGCTAGTGGGGGGGCCAGGAATGAGCAGTTCTTC. It translates to CSASGGARNEQFF.